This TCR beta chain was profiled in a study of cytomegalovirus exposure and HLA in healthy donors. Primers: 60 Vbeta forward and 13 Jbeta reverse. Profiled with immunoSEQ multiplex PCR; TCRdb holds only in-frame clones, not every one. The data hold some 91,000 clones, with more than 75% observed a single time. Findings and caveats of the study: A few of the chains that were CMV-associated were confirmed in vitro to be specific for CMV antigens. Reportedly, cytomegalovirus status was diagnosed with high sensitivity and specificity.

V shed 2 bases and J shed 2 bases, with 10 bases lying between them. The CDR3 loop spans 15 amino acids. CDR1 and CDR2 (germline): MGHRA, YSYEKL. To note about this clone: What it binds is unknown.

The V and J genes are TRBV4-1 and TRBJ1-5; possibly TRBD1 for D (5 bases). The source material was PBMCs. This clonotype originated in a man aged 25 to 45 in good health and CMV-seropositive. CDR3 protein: CASSQSREGNQPQHF. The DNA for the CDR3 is TGCGCCAGCAGCCAAAGCAGGGAGGGCAATCAGCCCCAGCATTTT.